Shown below are 12 T cell receptor beta chains from a single sample sequenced in a study of blood T cells in healthy people across ages. Sample-barcoded 5' priming and a J-beta primer mix drove a second PCR of about 6 to 12 cycles. Via MiXCR, TCRdb re-called the 5' RACE reads, giving one row per CDR3 protein. The sample holds approximately 1,000,000 distinct CDR3 sequences, roughly two fifths seen once. The sample was blood. The receptors stem from a man younger than 35 in good health.

The chain uses TRBV13 and TRBJ2-1; 9 bases map to TRBD1. This CDR3 has 15 amino acids. Germline V CDR1 and CDR2: PRHDT, FYEKMQ (reference sequence). V lost 5 bases to trimming and J lost 7 bases; unmatched junction nucleotides: 9. CDR3 loop: CASSPGTGFINEQFF. CDR3 nucleotides: TGTGCCAGCAGCCCCGGGACAGGGTTCATTAATGAGCAGTTCTTC.

The J gene is TRBJ2-1, the V gene TRBV3-1; D tentatively reads TRBD1 or TRBD2 (5 bases each). The CDR3 extends over 16 amino acids. Deletions cut 4 bases from V and 2 bases from J, with 15 bases between. In germline, CDR1 is LGHDT, CDR2 YNNKEL (reference sequence). The CDR3 DNA reads TGTGCCAGCAGCCCACCGGGGCGAAGGGCCTACAATGAGCAGTTCTTC. It yields the protein CASSPPGRRAYNEQFF.

This chain links TRBV6-1 with TRBJ2-3, with 10 bases aligning to TRBD2. This CDR3 region has 16 residues. With 6 bases clipped from V and 2 bases from J, the junction kept 8 bases outside the gene matches. The germline V gene has CDR1 MNHNS and CDR2 SASEGT. CDR3 residues: CASRDFSGGLTDTQYF. In nucleotides, the CDR3 is TGTGCCAGCAGGGATTTTAGCGGGGGGCTCACAGATACGCAGTATTTT.

A few counts support this clonotype. The V call is TRBV7-2, the J call TRBJ2-3; D gene ambiguous. From germline, CDR1 is SGHTA and CDR2 FQGNSA. This CDR3 contains 14 residues. V lost 3 bases, J lost 2 bases, and 9 bases lay in between. CDR3 region: CASSLWTLTDTQYF. CDR3 DNA: TGTGCCAGCAGCTTGTGGACGCTCACAGATACGCAGTATTTT.

The rearrangement joins TRBV27 to TRBJ1-2, with a possible D match to TRBD1 (6 bases). CDR1 and CDR2 (germline): MNHEY, SMNVEV (reference sequence). V was cut by 5 bases and J by 2 bases, with 12 bases left in between. This CDR3 contains 14 residues. CDR3 residues: CASSPAGQNYGYTF. Written as DNA, the CDR3 is TGTGCCAGCAGTCCGGCAGGACAGAACTATGGCTACACCTTC.

V and J are TRBV10-3 and TRBJ2-7; TRBD2 is a possible D gene (5 bases). The CDR3 has 16 amino acids. V dropped 6 bases and J dropped 2 bases, with 20 bases sitting between them. From germline, CDR1 is ENHRY and CDR2 SYGVKD. CDR3 sequence reads: CAISGAEEVIPYEQYF. Here the CDR3 DNA reads TGTGCCATCAGCGGAGCGGAGGAAGTTATACCCTACGAGCAGTACTTC.

CDR3 loop: CASSDQQGFDEKLFF. CDR3 DNA: TGTGCCAGCAGCGACCAGCAGGGGTTTGATGAAAAACTGTTTTTT. The chain is built from TRBV11-2 and TRBJ1-4; weak D call: TRBD1 (6 bases). V lost 5 bases, J lost 6 bases, and 16 bases lay in between. The germline gives CDR1 SGHAT, CDR2 FQNNGV. This CDR3 is built from 15 residues.

V gene TRBV4-1 combines with J gene TRBJ1-1; tentative D call: TRBD1 (6 bases). Trimming took off 0 bases at V and 4 bases at J, with 12 bases between the two ends. From germline, CDR1 is MGHRA and CDR2 YSYEKL. CDR3 length equals 15 residues. The CDR3 reads CASSQDRGAGTEAFF. Here the CDR3 DNA reads TGCGCCAGCAGCCAAGATCGGGGGGCCGGCACTGAAGCTTTCTTT.

This chain's CDR3 is CASSHPDRGNSPLHF. In nucleotides, the CDR3 is TGCGCCAGCTCACACCCGGACAGGGGGAATTCACCCCTCCACTTT. The genes are TRBV5-1 and TRBJ1-6, with 10 bases identical to TRBD1. CDR1 SGHRS and CDR2 YFSETQ come from the germline V gene. V shed 7 bases and J 7 bases; nucleotides not matched to a gene: 8. The CDR3 has 15 residues.

This chain links TRBV27 with TRBJ2-6; D may be TRBD1 or TRBD2 (5 bases each). Looked up from germline, CDR1 is MNHEY and CDR2 is SMNVEV (reference sequence). The V end was cut by 5 bases, the J end by 0 bases, with 20 bases between. The CDR3 consists of 19 residues. The CDR3 region has the DNA TGTGCCAGCAGTCCCCGAGGGGATTTTCCGCCCTCTGGGGCCAACGTCCTGACTTTC. Translation gives CASSPRGDFPPSGANVLTF.

V and J are TRBV7-9 and TRBJ2-1; D uncertain. This CDR3 spans 12 amino acids. The V end lost 5 bases, the J end lost 7 bases, and 9 bases lay between the germline ends. Germline CDR1 and CDR2: SEHNR and FQNEAQ (reference sequence). The CDR3 loop is CASSPRVNEQFF. Written as DNA, the CDR3 is TGTGCCAGCAGCCCTCGGGTTAATGAGCAGTTCTTC.

V gene TRBV7-9 combines with J gene TRBJ1-1; 8 bases agree with TRBD1. The ends lost 9 bases at V and 5 bases at J; junction bases unmatched: 8. From germline, CDR1 is SEHNR and CDR2 FQNEAQ (reference sequence). The CDR3 totals 13 residues. DNA of the CDR3: TGTGCCAGTCTAACAGGGGGTGGTACTGAAGCTTTCTTT. Translating gives CASLTGGGTEAFF. The full variable domain, its missing parts supplied by reference TRBV7-9 and TRBJ1-1, is DTGVSQNPRHKITKRGQNVTFRCDPISEHNRLYWYRQTLGQGPEFLTYFQNEAQLEKSRLLSDRFSAERPKGSFSTLEIQRTEQGDSAMYLCASLTGGGTEAFFGQGTRLTVV.